The 18 T cell receptor beta chains reported below all come from one sample, sequenced in a study of neurological immune-mediated disorders. MiXCR was run by TCRdb on the 5' RACE reads, yielding one entry per CDR3 protein. The repertoire holds 35,000 to 40,000 distinct CDR3 sequences, with 11% as singletons. Specimen: CD4+ T cells from blood. The receptors derive from a woman in her 30s with HTLV-1-associated myelopathy (HAM/TSP).

This clonotype showed up many times. This chain uses TRBV7-2 with TRBJ1-4; the D is unclear. The CDR3 sequence is 15 residues long. The germline CDR1 and CDR2 sequences are SGHTA and FQGNSA. Trimming took 0 bases from V and 8 from J, leaving 13 bases between them. The CDR3 nucleotides are TGTGCCAGCAGCTTAGCGAAGCGGGGAGGGGAAAAACTGTTTTTT. It codes for CASSLAKRGGEKLFF.

This clonotype showed up many times. This CDR3 reads CASSLVGSGGDRYF. The CDR3 DNA follows: TGCGCCAGCAGCTTGGTCGGTTCAGGGGGCGATCGGTACTTC. The gene calls are TRBV5-1 and TRBJ2-7; 8 bases fit TRBD1. The CDR3 has 14 amino acids. Germline V lookup: CDR1 SGHRS, CDR2 YFSETQ. Trimming took 0 bases from V and 12 from J; bases not matched to a gene: 11. The variable domain in full, completed from reference TRBV5-1 and TRBJ2-7, reads KAGVTQTPRYLIKTRGQQVTLSCSPISGHRSVSWYQQTPGQGLQFLFEYFSETQRNKGNFPGRFSGRQFSNSRSEMNVSTLELGDSALYLCASSLVGSGGDRYFGPGTRLTVT.

The table lists this clonotype with many counts. The V call is TRBV27, the J call TRBJ2-7; a weak D match, TRBD1 (5 bases). CDR3 length: 15 residues. V gave up 7 bases and J gave up 6 bases, with 22 bases separating them. Germline CDR1 and CDR2: MNHEY and SMNVEV (reference sequence). CDR3 sequence (DNA): TGTGCCAGCAACCCTCGGCCAGGGTTTCTAACCGAGCAGTACTTC. Amino acids: CASNPRPGFLTEQYF.

This clonotype was seen a few times. This chain links TRBV5-1 with TRBJ1-1; 9 positions match TRBD1. The CDR3 spans 16 residues. V was clipped by 0 bases and J by 5 bases; unmatched bases: 8. In germline, CDR1 is SGHRS, CDR2 YFSETQ. The CDR3 reads CASSLAPQGAGTEAFF. The CDR3 DNA reads as TGCGCCAGCAGCTTGGCCCCACAGGGGGCCGGTACTGAAGCTTTCTTT.

This clonotype was found many times. The chain has TRBV20-1 and TRBJ1-4; D ambiguous. V gave up 0 bases and J gave up 0 bases, with 11 bases separating them. Germline V gives CDR1 DFQATT, CDR2 SNEGSKA (reference sequence). This CDR3 spans 16 amino acids. Here the CDR3 DNA reads TGCAGTGCTAGAGATCTAATGGAGACAACTAATGAAAAACTGTTTTTT. Translated, it gives CSARDLMETTNEKLFF.

This clonotype was found many times. The chain recombines TRBV5-1 with TRBJ2-3; TRBD2 matches at 13 bases. The CDR3 contains 16 residues. Trimming removed 4 bases from V and 4 bases from J; junction bases left unmatched: 6. Germline loops: CDR1 SGHRS, CDR2 YFSETQ. CDR3 nucleotide sequence: TGCGCCAGCAGCACGCCGGGACTAGCGGGGTCAGATACGCAGTATTTT. Translation: CASSTPGLAGSDTQYF.

This clonotype was detected ten times or more. The J gene is TRBJ2-3, the V gene TRBV11-2; possibly TRBD1 or TRBD2 for D (6 bases each). Trimming cost V 4 bases and J 1 base, with 12 bases left between them. The germline CDR1 and CDR2 sequences are SGHAT and FQNNGV. The CDR3 is 15 residues long. The CDR3 region is CASSSAGGGTDTQYF. In DNA form, the CDR3 reads TGTGCCAGCAGCTCAGCCGGGGGCGGCACAGATACGCAGTATTTT.

This clonotype occurred many times. This chain links TRBV12-3 or TRBV12-4 with TRBJ1-4; D may be TRBD1 (5 bases). The CDR3 is 15 amino acids. Trimming took off 6 bases at V and 0 bases at J, with 11 bases between the two ends. Here the CDR3 DNA reads TGTGCCAGCAGATCCCAGGGCGCAACTAATGAAAAACTGTTTTTT. Amino acid sequence: CASRSQGATNEKLFF.

This chain's CDR3 is CASSLIGGGEQYF. The CDR3 DNA is TGTGCCAGCAGCTTGATTGGGGGGGGCGAGCAGTACTTC. This rearrangement joins TRBV5-5 to TRBJ2-7, with TRBD2 matching 7 bases. After removal of 1 base from V and 6 bases from J, the junction contained 4 bases not matched to a gene. The germline V gene has CDR1 SGHKS and CDR2 YYEKEE (reference sequence). The CDR3 is 13 residues long.

The chain is built from TRBV12-3 or TRBV12-4 and TRBJ1-5; TRBD1 is a possible D gene (5 bases). The CDR3 has 14 residues. V was trimmed by 1 base and J by 6 bases, leaving 10 bases between them. The CDR3 here is CASSLGQGAQPQHF. The CDR3 DNA follows: TGTGCCAGCAGTTTAGGGCAGGGCGCTCAGCCCCAGCATTTT.

This clonotype was detected ten times or more. The V and J genes are TRBV20-1 and TRBJ2-1; 9 positions match TRBD2. The CDR3 runs 15 residues. CDR1 is DFQATT, CDR2 SNEGSKA, per germline (reference sequence). The trim removed 6 bases at V and 8 bases at J, leaving 14 bases unmatched. CDR3 loop: CSATSLAGDRYEQFF. The CDR3 DNA sequence: TGCAGTGCCACGTCATTAGCGGGGGACCGGTATGAGCAGTTCTTC.

This clonotype is judged medium-sized. At one of its ends the junction is not consistent with the germline gene, which may arise from a read error. The V gene is TRBV6-1, the J gene TRBJ1-2; D is ambiguous. CDR3 size: 11 residues. CDR1 and CDR2 (germline): MNHNS, SASEGT. The CDR3 is CAITQDYDYTF. The CDR3 DNA reads as TGTGCCATCACCCAAGACTATGACTACACCTTC.

This clonotype was counted many times. J is TRBJ2-3 and V is TRBV11-2; D not certain. Germline V gene lookup returns CDR1 SGHAT and CDR2 FQNNGV. This CDR3 has 11 amino acids. V lost 3 bases to trimming and J lost 2 bases, with 0 bases between them. The DNA of the CDR3 is TGTGCCAGCAGCTTCACAGATACGCAGTATTTT. It is translated as CASSFTDTQYF.

At least ten counts were recorded for this clonotype. A much larger clone lies a single base off, so this may be a read error. This chain connects TRBV20-1 to TRBJ2-5, with TRBD2 identical over 13 bases. V was pared by 5 bases and J by 0 bases, with 3 bases of the junction left unmatched. In germline, CDR1 is DFQATT, CDR2 SNEGSKA (reference sequence). CDR3 size: 15 residues. The CDR3 here is CSAGLAGAHQETQYF. CDR3 sequence (DNA): TGCAGTGCTGGACTAGCGGGGGCCCACCAAGAGACCCAGTACTTC.

This clonotype occurred many times. The chain combines TRBV5-1 with TRBJ2-7; D gene uncertain. Trimming took off 1 base at V and 4 bases at J, with 9 bases between the two ends. From germline, CDR1 is SGHRS and CDR2 YFSETQ. The CDR3 contains 13 residues. Here the CDR3 reads CASSLWQAYEQYF. For the CDR3, the DNA is TGCGCCAGCAGCTTGTGGCAGGCTTACGAGCAGTACTTC.

This clonotype has ten or more counts. The V call is TRBV29-1, the J call TRBJ1-1, with 10 bases that match TRBD1. CDR1 is SQVTM and CDR2 is ANQGSEA in the germline V gene. V shed 6 bases and J 5 bases; nucleotides not matched to a gene: 9. This CDR3 is built from 14 residues. Written as DNA, the CDR3 is TGCAGCGTGCGACAGGGGGCTATAAGAACTGAAGCTTTCTTT. The encoded protein is CSVRQGAIRTEAFF. Together with reference TRBV29-1 and TRBJ1-1, the CDR3 gives the full variable domain: SAVISQKPSRDICQRGTSLTIQCQVDSQVTMMFWYRQQPGQSLTLIATANQGSEATYESGFVIDKFPISRPNLTFSTLTVSNMSPEDSSIYLCSVRQGAIRTEAFFGQGTRLTVV.

This clonotype has ten or more counts. This rearrangement joins TRBV9 to TRBJ2-6; unclear D gene. The length of the CDR3 is 15 residues. Trimming cost V 1 base and J 4 bases, with 9 bases left between them. Germline V gene data show CDR1 as SGDLS and CDR2 as YYNGEE. CDR3 sequence reads: CASSVPVTGANVLTF. Here the CDR3 DNA reads TGTGCCAGCAGCGTACCGGTGACCGGGGCCAACGTCCTGACTTTC.

This clonotype is termed medium-sized. The gene calls are TRBV20-1 and TRBJ2-3; 11 nucleotides align to TRBD2. Looked up from germline, CDR1 is DFQATT and CDR2 is SNEGSKA (reference sequence). The CDR3 extends over 17 amino acids. The V gene end was trimmed by 3 bases and the J gene end by 0 bases; junction bases not matched to a gene: 8. CDR3 in DNA: TGCAGTGCTAGGAGTCTAGCGGGGGGACCTAGCACAGATACGCAGTATTTT. It codes for CSARSLAGGPSTDTQYF.